One T cell receptor beta chain is described in this entry. Using immunoSEQ multiplex PCR, the repertoire was profiled, and TCRdb retains in-frame clones only, with some absent. The table lists some 57,000 clones, roughly 89% of them singletons. V gave up 0 bases and J gave up 8 bases, with 11 bases separating them. The CDR3 loop spans 15 amino acids. In germline, CDR1 is MNHEY, CDR2 SVGAGI. This entry comes from a study of T cell changes during pregnancy in multiple sclerosis. The sample in question was CD4+ T cells from peripheral blood mononuclear cells, obtained after pregnancy. The clonotype originates from a female donor in good health, enrolled as a control in a pregnancy study. The chain employs TRBV6-5 and TRBJ1-6, with a possible D match to TRBD1 (6 bases). CDR3 protein: CASSYSAGEHSPLHF. CDR3 sequence (DNA): TGTGCCAGCAGTTACTCTGCAGGGGAACATTCACCCCTCCACTTT.